The T cell receptor (beta chain) under discussion was sequenced for a study of blood T cell repertoires in COVID-19. Across the study: Acute and convalescent COVID-19 specimens originated in the United States, Italy and Spain.

The CDR3 consists of 14 residues. The V segment lost 5 bases and the J segment 4 bases; nucleotides outside the gene matches: 7. Germline assignment: CDR1 MNHEY and CDR2 SVGEGT. Original data processing: Amplifying reference gene primers gave estimates of nucleated cell counts. Profiled with immunoSEQ multiplex PCR; TCRdb holds only in-frame clones, not every one. That table gives V, J and clone size, and the DNA gave D and trimming. The data show about 140,000 clones, 80% to 90% seen once. Only one count was recorded for this clone. The V call is TRBV6-2 or TRBV6-3, the J call TRBJ1-2, with 7 bases matching TRBD1. The TCR sequence derives from a man in his fifties or sixties with active or convalescent COVID-19. The material sequenced was peripheral blood. Written as DNA, the CDR3 is TGTGCCAGCAGTCCCCCGGACAGGCCCTATGGCTACACCTTC. The encoded protein is CASSPPDRPYGYTF.